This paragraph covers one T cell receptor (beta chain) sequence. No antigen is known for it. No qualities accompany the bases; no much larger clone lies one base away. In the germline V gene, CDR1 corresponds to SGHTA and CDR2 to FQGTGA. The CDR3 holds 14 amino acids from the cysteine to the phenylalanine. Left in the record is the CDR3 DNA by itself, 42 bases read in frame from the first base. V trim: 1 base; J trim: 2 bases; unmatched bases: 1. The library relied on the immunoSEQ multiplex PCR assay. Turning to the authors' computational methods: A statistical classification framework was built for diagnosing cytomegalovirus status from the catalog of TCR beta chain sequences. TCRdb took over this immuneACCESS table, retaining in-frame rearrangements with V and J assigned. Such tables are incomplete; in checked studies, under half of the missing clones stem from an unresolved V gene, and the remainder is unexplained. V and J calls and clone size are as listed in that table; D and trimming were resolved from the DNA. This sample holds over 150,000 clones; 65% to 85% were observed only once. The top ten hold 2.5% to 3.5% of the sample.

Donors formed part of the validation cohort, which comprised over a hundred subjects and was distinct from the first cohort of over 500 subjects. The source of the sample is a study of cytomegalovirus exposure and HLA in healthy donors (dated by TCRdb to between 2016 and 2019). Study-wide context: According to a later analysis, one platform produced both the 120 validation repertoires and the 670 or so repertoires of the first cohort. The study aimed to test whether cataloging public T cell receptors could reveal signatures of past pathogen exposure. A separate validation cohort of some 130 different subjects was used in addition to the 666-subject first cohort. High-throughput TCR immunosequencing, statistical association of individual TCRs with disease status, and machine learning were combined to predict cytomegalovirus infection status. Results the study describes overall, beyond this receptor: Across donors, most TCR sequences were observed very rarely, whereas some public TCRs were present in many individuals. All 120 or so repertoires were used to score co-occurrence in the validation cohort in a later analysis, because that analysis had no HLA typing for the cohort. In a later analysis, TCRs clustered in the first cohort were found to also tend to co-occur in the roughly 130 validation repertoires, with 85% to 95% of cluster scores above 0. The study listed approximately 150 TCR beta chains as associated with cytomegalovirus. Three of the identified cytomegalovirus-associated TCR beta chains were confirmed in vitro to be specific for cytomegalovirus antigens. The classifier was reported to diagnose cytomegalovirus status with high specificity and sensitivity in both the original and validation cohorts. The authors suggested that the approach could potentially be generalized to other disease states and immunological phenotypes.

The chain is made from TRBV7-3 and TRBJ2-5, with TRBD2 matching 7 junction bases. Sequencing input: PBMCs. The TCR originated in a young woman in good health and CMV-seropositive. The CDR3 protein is CASSLSGGQETQYF. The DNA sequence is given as TGTGCCAGCAGCTTAAGCGGGGGACAAGAGACCCAGTACTTC.